These 3 T cell receptor beta chains share one sample of origin, sequenced in a study of T-cell memory formation after mild COVID-19. Each CDR3 protein is one row after TCRdb ran MiXCR on the 5' RACE reads. This table has fewer than 650,000 distinct CDR3 sequences, 20% to 25% appearing once. Sequencing input: PBMCs or a T cell subset sorted from them (not recorded which). Receptors were obtained from an adult woman who had mild COVID-19 (a few samples of this study predate the infection). Cell type and time point are not known.

The chain joins TRBV5-1 to TRBJ1-5; D perhaps matches TRBD1 (6 bases). The CDR3 runs to 15 residues. The V and J ends lost 1 base and 1 base respectively, with 9 bases between them. CDR1 is SGHRS and CDR2 is YFSETQ in the germline V gene. This chain's CDR3 is CASSLLGASNQPQHF. The DNA of the CDR3 is TGCGCCAGCAGCTTGTTGGGGGCGAGCAATCAGCCCCAGCATTTT. Full variable domain (outside the CDR3, taken from reference TRBV5-1 and TRBJ1-5): KAGVTQTPRYLIKTRGQQVTLSCSPISGHRSVSWYQQTPGQGLQFLFEYFSETQRNKGNFPGRFSGRQFSNSRSEMNVSTLELGDSALYLCASSLLGASNQPQHFGDGTRLSIL.

This clonotype turned up a few times. V gene TRBV12-3 or TRBV12-4 combines with J gene TRBJ2-5; TRBD2 agrees at 9 bases. With 5 bases clipped from V and 1 base from J, the junction kept 11 bases outside the gene matches. The CDR3 consists of 17 residues. CDR3 nucleotide sequence: TGTGCCAGCAGTACGACTCGGCGGGAGGGGGCCCAAGAGACCCAGTACTTC. Translating it yields CASSTTRREGAQETQYF.

This clonotype was picked up a small number of times. V is TRBV7-2 and J is TRBJ2-1; TRBD2 matches at 13 bases. Germline V gene data show CDR1 as SGHTA and CDR2 as FQGNSA. V was pared by 5 bases and J by 1 base, with 8 bases of the junction left unmatched. The CDR3 contains 18 residues. The CDR3 region has the DNA TGTGCCAGCAGCACAAGGACGGGACTAGCGGGATCCTACAATGAGCAGTTCTTC. This encodes CASSTRTGLAGSYNEQFF.